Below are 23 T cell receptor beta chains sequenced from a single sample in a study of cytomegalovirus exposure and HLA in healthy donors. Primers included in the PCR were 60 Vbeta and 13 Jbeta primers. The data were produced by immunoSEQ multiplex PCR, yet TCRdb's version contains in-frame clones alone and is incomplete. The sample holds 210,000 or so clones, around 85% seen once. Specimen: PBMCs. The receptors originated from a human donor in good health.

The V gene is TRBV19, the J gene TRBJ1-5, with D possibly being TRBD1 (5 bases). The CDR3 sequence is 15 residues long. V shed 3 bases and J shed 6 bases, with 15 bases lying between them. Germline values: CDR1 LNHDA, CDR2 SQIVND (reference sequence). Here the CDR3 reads CASSMRAGVGQPQHF. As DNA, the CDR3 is TGTGCCAGTAGTATGAGAGCGGGGGTCGGTCAGCCCCAGCATTTT. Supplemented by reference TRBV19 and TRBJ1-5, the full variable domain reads DGGITQSPKYLFRKEGQNVTLSCEQNLNHDAMYWYRQDPGQGLRLIYYSQIVNDFQKGDIAEGYSVSREKKESFPLTVTSAQKNPTAFYLCASSMRAGVGQPQHFGDGTRLSIL.

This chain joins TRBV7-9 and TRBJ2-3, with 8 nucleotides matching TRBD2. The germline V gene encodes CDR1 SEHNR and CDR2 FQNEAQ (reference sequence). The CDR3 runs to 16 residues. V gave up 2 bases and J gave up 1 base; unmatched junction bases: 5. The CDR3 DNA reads TGTGCCAGCAGCTTATCAGCGGGAGCTCGCACAGATACGCAGTATTTT. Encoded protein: CASSLSAGARTDTQYF. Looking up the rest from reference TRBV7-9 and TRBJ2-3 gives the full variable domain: DTGVSQNPRHKITKRGQNVTFRCDPISEHNRLYWYRQTLGQGPEFLTYFQNEAQLEKSRLLSDRFSAERPKGSFSTLEIQRTEQGDSAMYLCASSLSAGARTDTQYFGPGTRLTVL.

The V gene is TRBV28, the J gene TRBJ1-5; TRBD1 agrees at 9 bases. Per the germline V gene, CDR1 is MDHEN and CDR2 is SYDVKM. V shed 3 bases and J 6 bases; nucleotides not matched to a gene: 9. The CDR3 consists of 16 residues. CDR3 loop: CASSFLSGTGTQPQHF. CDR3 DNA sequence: TGTGCCAGCAGTTTCTTATCCGGGACAGGGACTCAGCCCCAGCATTTT.

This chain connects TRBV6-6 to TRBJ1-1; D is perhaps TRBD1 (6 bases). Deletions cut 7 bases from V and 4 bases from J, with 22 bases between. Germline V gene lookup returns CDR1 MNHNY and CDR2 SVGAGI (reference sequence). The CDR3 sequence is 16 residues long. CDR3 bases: TGTGCCAGCACCCCTGGGGGGGCCGTAAGAGGCACTGAAGCTTTCTTT. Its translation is CASTPGGAVRGTEAFF.

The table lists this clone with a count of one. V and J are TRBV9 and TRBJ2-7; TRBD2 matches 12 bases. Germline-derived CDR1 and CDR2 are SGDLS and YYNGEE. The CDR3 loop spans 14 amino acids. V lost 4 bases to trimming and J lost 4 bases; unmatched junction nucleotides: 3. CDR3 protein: CASSKLAGGYEQYF. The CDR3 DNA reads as TGTGCCAGCAGCAAACTAGCGGGGGGTTACGAGCAGTACTTC. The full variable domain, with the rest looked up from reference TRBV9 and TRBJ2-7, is DSGVTQTPKHLITATGQRVTLRCSPRSGDLSVYWYQQSLDQGLQFLIQYYNGEERAKGNILERFSAQQFPDLHSELNLSSLELGDSALYFCASSKLAGGYEQYFGPGTRLTVT.

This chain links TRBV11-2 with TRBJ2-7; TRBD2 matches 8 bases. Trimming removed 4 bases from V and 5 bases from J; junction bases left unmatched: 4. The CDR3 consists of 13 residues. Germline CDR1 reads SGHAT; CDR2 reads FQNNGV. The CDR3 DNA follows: TGTGCCAGCAGCTCGCGGGAGGTCCACGAGCAGTACTTC. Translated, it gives CASSSREVHEQYF.

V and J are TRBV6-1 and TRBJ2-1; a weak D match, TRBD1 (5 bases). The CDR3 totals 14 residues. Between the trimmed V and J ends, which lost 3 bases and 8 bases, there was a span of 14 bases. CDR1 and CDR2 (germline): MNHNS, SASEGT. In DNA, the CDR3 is TGTGCCAGCAGTGAGATTTTCGGCAGGGATGAGCAGTTCTTC. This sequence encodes CASSEIFGRDEQFF.

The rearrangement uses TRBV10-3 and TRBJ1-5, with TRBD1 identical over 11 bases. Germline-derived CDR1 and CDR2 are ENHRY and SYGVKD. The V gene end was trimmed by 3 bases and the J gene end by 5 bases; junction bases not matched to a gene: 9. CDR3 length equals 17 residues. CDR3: CAISDGYRDRGDQPQHF. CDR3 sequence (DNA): TGTGCCATCAGTGACGGGTACCGGGACAGGGGGGATCAGCCCCAGCATTTT.

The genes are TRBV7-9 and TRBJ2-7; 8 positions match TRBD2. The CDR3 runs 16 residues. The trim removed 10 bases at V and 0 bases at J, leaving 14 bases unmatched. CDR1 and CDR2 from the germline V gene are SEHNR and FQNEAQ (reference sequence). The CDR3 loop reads CATRSGAGGSSYEQYF. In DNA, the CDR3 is TGTGCCACTCGGAGCGGGGCGGGAGGTAGCTCCTACGAGCAGTACTTC.

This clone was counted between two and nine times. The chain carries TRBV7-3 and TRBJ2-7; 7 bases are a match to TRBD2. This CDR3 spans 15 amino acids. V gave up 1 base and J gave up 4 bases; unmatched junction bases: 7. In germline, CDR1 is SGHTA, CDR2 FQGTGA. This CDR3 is CASSLSSGGRYEQYF. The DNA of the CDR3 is TGTGCCAGCAGCTTAAGTTCCGGGGGGAGGTACGAGCAGTACTTC.

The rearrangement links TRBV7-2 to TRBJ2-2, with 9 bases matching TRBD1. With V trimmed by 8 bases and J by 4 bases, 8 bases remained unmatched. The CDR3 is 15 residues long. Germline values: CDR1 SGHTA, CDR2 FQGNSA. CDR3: CASGSRTGATGELFF. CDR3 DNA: TGTGCCAGCGGATCTCGGACAGGGGCCACCGGGGAGCTGTTTTTT.

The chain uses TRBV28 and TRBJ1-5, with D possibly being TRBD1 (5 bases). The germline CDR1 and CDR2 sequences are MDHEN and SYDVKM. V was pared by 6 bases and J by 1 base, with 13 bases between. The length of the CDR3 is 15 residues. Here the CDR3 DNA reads TGTGCCAGCAGGGGAAGGGGATTGAGCAATCAGCCCCAGCATTTT. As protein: CASRGRGLSNQPQHF.

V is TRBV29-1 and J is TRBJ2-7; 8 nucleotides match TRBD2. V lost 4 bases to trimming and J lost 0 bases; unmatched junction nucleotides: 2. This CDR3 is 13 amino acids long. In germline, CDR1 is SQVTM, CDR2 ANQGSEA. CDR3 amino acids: CSVVLAVSYEQYF. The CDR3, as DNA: TGCAGCGTTGTACTAGCGGTCTCCTACGAGCAGTACTTC.

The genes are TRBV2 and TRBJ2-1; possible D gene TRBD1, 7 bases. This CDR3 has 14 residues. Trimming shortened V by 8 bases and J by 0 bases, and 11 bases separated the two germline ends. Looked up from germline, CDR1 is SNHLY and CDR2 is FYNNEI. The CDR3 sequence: CASRRDSSYNEQFF. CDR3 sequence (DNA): TGTGCCAGCCGGAGGGACAGCTCCTACAATGAGCAGTTCTTC.

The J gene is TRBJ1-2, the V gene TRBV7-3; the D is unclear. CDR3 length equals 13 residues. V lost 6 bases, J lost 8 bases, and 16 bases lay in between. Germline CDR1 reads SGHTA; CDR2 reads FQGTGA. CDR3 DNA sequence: TGTGCCAGCAGTCCAAACGGGGATGGAGGCTACACCTTC. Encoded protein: CASSPNGDGGYTF.

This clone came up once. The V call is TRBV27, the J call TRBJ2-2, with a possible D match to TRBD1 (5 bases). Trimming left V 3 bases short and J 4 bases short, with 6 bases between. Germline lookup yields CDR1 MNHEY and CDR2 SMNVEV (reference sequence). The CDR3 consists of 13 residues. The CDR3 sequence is CASSFQGTGELFF. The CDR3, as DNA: TGTGCCAGCAGTTTTCAGGGCACCGGGGAGCTGTTTTTT.

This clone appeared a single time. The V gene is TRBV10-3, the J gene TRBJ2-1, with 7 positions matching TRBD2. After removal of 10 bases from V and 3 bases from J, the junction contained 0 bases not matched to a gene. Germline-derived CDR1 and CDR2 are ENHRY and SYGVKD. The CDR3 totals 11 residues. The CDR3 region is CASGGYNEQFF. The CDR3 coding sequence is TGTGCCAGCGGGGGCTACAATGAGCAGTTCTTC.

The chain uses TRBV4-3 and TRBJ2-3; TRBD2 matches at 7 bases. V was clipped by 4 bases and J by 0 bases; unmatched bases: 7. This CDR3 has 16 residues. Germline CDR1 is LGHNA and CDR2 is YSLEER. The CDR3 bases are TGCGCCAGCAGCCGCTCTAGCGGCTATAGCACAGATACGCAGTATTTT. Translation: CASSRSSGYSTDTQYF.

CDR3 region: CASSETDSYEQYF. CDR3 in DNA: TGTGCCAGCAGTGAGACAGACTCCTACGAGCAGTACTTC. This sequence joins TRBV28 and TRBJ2-5; possibly TRBD1 for D (5 bases). Judging by the DNA end, TRBJ2-7 fits better; the J call may be wrong. The CDR3 totals 13 residues. Germline assignment: CDR1 MDHEN and CDR2 SYDVKM.

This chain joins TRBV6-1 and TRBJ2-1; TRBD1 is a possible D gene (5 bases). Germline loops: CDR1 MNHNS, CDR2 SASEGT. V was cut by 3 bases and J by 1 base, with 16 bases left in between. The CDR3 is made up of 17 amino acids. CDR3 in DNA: TGTGCCAGCAGTGATCTCGCAGGGCCTACATCCTACAATGAGCAGTTCTTC. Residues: CASSDLAGPTSYNEQFF.

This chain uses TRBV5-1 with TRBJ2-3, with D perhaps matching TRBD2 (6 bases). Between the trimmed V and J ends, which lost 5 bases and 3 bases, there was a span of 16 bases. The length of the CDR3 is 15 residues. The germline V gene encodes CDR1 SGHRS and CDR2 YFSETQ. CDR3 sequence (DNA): TGCGCCAGCAGAGCGTTTAGCGGCGGGACAGATACGCAGTATTTT. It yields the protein CASRAFSGGTDTQYF. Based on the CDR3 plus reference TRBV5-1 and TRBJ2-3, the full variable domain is KAGVTQTPRYLIKTRGQQVTLSCSPISGHRSVSWYQQTPGQGLQFLFEYFSETQRNKGNFPGRFSGRQFSNSRSEMNVSTLELGDSALYLCASRAFSGGTDTQYFGPGTRLTVL.

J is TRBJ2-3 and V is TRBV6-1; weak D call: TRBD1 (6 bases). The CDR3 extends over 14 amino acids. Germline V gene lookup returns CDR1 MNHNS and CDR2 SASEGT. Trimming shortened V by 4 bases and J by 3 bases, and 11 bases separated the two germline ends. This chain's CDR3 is CASSAGEWTDTQYF. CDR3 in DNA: TGTGCCAGCAGTGCAGGGGAGTGGACAGATACGCAGTATTTT.

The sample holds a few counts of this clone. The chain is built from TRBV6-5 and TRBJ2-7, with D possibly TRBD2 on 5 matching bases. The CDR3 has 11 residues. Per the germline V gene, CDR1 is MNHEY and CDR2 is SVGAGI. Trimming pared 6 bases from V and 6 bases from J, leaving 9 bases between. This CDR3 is CASRRGGEQYF. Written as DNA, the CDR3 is TGTGCCAGCAGACGAGGAGGCGAGCAGTACTTC.